This T cell receptor (beta chain) derives from a study of human T cells and chemical hapten exposure. As for the study in general: Chiefly female patients presented with alopecia areata, totalis or universalis.

Time point here: patch test 1, 2 weeks after DPC sensitization. The sample's treatment: therapeutic diphenylcyclopropenone sensitization with weekly scalp DPC. Non-pregnant alopecia patients aged 18 to 70, suitable for DPC therapy. Unfractionated whole blood was the source of the extracted total RNA. Germline V gives CDR1 LNHDA, CDR2 SQIVND (reference sequence). After removal of 7 bases from V and 5 bases from J, the junction contained 11 bases not matched to a gene. This CDR3 comprises 15 residues. Whole-study findings and limits: Having alopecia, the donors may differ immunologically from healthy people.

MiXCR was run by TCRdb on the RACE reads, yielding one entry per CDR3 protein. This table holds more than 65,000 distinct CDR3 sequences, around a tenth found once. As concerns this clonotype: No antigen is known for it.

Source: whole blood, taken in connection with sensitization to the hapten diphenylcyclopropenone (DPC). The rearrangement links TRBV19 to TRBJ1-2; TRBD1 agrees at 9 bases. The TCR comes from a woman aged 50 to 60 with alopecia areata. Some clones in this sample may be carry-over from other donors' samples. CDR3 amino acids: CASTGTGSEGYGYTF. For the CDR3, the DNA is TGTGCCAGTACCGGGACAGGGAGCGAGGGATATGGCTACACCTTC.